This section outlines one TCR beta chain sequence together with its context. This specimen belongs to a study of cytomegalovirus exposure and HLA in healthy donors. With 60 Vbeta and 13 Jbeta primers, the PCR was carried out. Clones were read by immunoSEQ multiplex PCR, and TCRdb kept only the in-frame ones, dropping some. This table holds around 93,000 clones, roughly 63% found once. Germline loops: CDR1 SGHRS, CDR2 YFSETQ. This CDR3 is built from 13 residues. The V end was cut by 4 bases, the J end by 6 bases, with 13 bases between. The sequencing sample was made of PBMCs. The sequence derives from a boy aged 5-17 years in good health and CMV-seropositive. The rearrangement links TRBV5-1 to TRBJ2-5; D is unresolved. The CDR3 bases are TGCGCCAGCAGCCCGCTCAGGTTAAAGACCCAGTACTTC. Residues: CASSPLRLKTQYF. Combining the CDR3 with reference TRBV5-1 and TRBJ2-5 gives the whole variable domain KAGVTQTPRYLIKTRGQQVTLSCSPISGHRSVSWYQQTPGQGLQFLFEYFSETQRNKGNFPGRFSGRQFSNSRSEMNVSTLELGDSALYLCASSPLRLKTQYFGPGTRLLVL.